This T cell receptor (beta chain) stems from a study of OX40 agonist ivuxolimab in advanced cancers. Study background: Age averaged 60 years (range about 20 to 80), and just over 80% were male. Study-level points and caveats: In the 0.1 to 3.0 mg/kg range, CD4+ and CD8+ blood T cells had expanded clonally by week 6.

People who had autoimmune disease history or systemic immunosuppression were excluded. Between the trimmed V and J ends, which lost 1 base and 4 bases, there was a span of 10 bases. The CDR3 spans 15 residues. Germline loops: CDR1 SGHAT, CDR2 FQNNGV. Libraries were prepared by immunoSEQ multiplex PCR; TCRdb keeps only in-frame clonotypes and omits some of them. The sample has more than 15,000 clones; about 86% are singletons. Remarks on this clone: Antigen specificity is unknown.

This sequence was found in an adult with an advanced solid tumor such as melanoma, head and neck, liver or kidney cancer. The chain joins TRBV11-2 to TRBJ1-4; no clear D. Specimen: CD4+ or CD8+ T cells sorted from blood, collected in a trial of the OX40 agonist ivuxolimab. The CDR3 nucleotides are TGTGCCAGCAGCTTAGCAAGGATTCATAATGAAAAACTGTTTTTT. It specifies CASSLARIHNEKLFF.